Shown below are 31 T cell receptor beta chains from a single sample sequenced in a study of blood T cell repertoires in COVID-19. Assay: immunoSEQ multiplex PCR; the TCRdb copy retains only in-frame clones and omits some. The sample consists of approximately 160,000 clones, about nine tenths of them appearing once. Sequenced input: peripheral blood. These receptors were taken from a man aged 55 to 70 with active or convalescent COVID-19.

The genes are TRBV12-5 and TRBJ2-3; TRBD2 aligns across 10 bases. Germline V lookup: CDR1 LGHNT, CDR2 FRNRAP. The CDR3 is 17 residues long. V lost 0 bases to trimming and J lost 4 bases; unmatched junction nucleotides: 7. CDR3 bases: TGTGCTAGTGGTTTGGTACGTACTAGCGGGGAGGCAGATACGCAGTATTTT. As protein: CASGLVRTSGEADTQYF.

In this sample, this clone turned up once. The rearrangement links TRBV2 to TRBJ1-3, with D unclear. The CDR3 is 15 residues long. Germline assignment: CDR1 SNHLY and CDR2 FYNNEI. Trimming removed 6 bases from V and 0 bases from J, with 12 bases in between. The CDR3 is CASREGELSGNTIYF. DNA for the CDR3: TGTGCCAGCAGGGAGGGCGAGCTCTCTGGAAACACCATATATTTT.

This chain uses TRBV11-2 with TRBJ2-7; possibly TRBD2 for D (6 bases). The CDR3 has 14 amino acids. Germline CDR1 SGHAT, CDR2 FQNNGV. Trimming took 3 bases from V and 1 from J, leaving 10 bases between them. The CDR3 DNA is TGTGCCAGCAGCTTTGGGGGGAGATCCTACGAGCAGTACTTC. Its translation: CASSFGGRSYEQYF.

The chain has TRBV11-3 and TRBJ2-3; 7 bases agree with TRBD1. The CDR3 extends over 15 amino acids. Germline V lookup: CDR1 SGHNT, CDR2 YENEEA. The J segment lost 0 bases and the V segment lost 3 bases, leaving 3 bases of the junction unmatched. This chain's CDR3 is CASSFGDRSTDTQYF. Here the CDR3 DNA reads TGTGCCAGCAGCTTCGGGGACAGAAGCACAGATACGCAGTATTTT.

The chain joins TRBV6-6 to TRBJ1-2; tentative D call: TRBD1 (6 bases). V shed 1 base and J shed 6 bases, with 12 bases lying between them. In germline, CDR1 is MNHNY, CDR2 SVGAGI (reference sequence). This CDR3 is built from 14 residues. For the CDR3, the DNA is TGTGCCAGCAGTTACTTGACAGGAAGTAATGGCTACACCTTC. The encoded protein is CASSYLTGSNGYTF.

This chain joins TRBV27 and TRBJ2-4; perhaps TRBD2 as D (5 bases). The germline V gene has CDR1 MNHEY and CDR2 SMNVEV (reference sequence). The CDR3 extends over 14 amino acids. V lost 6 bases to trimming and J lost 1 base, with 10 bases between them. The CDR3 loop reads CASSPTRAKNIQYF. Written as DNA, the CDR3 is TGTGCCAGCAGCCCAACTAGGGCCAAAAACATTCAGTACTTC.

This sequence joins TRBV11-3 and TRBJ2-7; no firm D call. CDR1 SGHNT and CDR2 YENEEA come from the germline V gene. This CDR3 region has 14 residues. The V gene lost 1 base and the J gene lost 1 base, with 8 bases spanning the gap. The DNA for the CDR3 is TGTGCCAGCAGCTTAGGTTCCTCGTCCTACGAGCAGTACTTC. Translated: CASSLGSSSYEQYF.

The chain joins TRBV5-6 to TRBJ1-1; maybe TRBD1 (5 bases). Germline values: CDR1 SGHDT, CDR2 YYEEEE. The CDR3 runs 15 residues. Trimming took off 2 bases at V and 1 base at J, with 12 bases between the two ends. The CDR3 DNA follows: TGTGCCAGCAGCTTACTCTCTGACAGGAACACTGAAGCTTTCTTT. Translation: CASSLLSDRNTEAFF. Using reference TRBV5-6 and TRBJ1-1 for the parts outside the CDR3, the full variable domain is DAGVTQSPTHLIKTRGQQVTLRCSPKSGHDTVSWYQQALGQGPQFIFQYYEEEERQRGNFPDRFSGHQFPNYSSELNVNALLLGDSALYLCASSLLSDRNTEAFFGQGTRLTVV.

The J gene is TRBJ2-2, the V gene TRBV6-4; 8 nucleotides line up with TRBD2. The CDR3 runs 15 residues. From germline, CDR1 is MRHNA and CDR2 SNTAGT. V shed 0 bases, J shed 8 bases, and the junction held 5 bases outside the gene matches. CDR3 nucleotides: TGTGCCAGCAGTGACTCGACGGGGGGGCCTGGGGAGCTGTTTTTT. This translates into CASSDSTGGPGELFF.

This clone showed up just a few times. The chain recombines TRBV12-3 or TRBV12-4 with TRBJ2-2; 7 positions agree with TRBD1. Trimming took 8 bases from V and 7 from J; bases not matched to a gene: 7. The CDR3 has 13 residues. The CDR3 DNA sequence: TGTGCCAGCGGATCACAGGGGTTCGGGGAGCTGTTTTTT. Translating it yields CASGSQGFGELFF.

The chain is built from TRBV10-3 and TRBJ2-6; no firm D call. V was cut by 6 bases and J by 4 bases, with 13 bases left in between. The CDR3 is 15 residues long. Germline CDR1 and CDR2: ENHRY and SYGVKD. The CDR3 sequence: CAISLSYSGANVLTF. The CDR3 DNA reads as TGTGCCATCAGCCTTAGTTACTCCGGGGCCAACGTCCTGACTTTC.

The chain couples TRBV11-2 to TRBJ2-5, with TRBD2 as a possible D gene (6 bases). The V gene's germline CDR1 is SGHAT and CDR2 FQNNGV. Trimming cost V 3 bases and J 1 base, with 9 bases left between them. This CDR3 region has 14 residues. The CDR3 reads CASSLAGFQETQYF. CDR3 nucleotide sequence: TGTGCCAGCAGCTTGGCGGGGTTCCAAGAGACCCAGTACTTC.

This rearrangement joins TRBV5-4 to TRBJ1-2, with 11 bases matching TRBD1. The CDR3 sequence is 15 residues long. Germline trimming cut 0 bases from V and 4 bases from J; bases unmatched to any gene: 2. Germline loops: CDR1 SGHNT, CDR2 YYREEE (reference sequence). The CDR3 DNA sequence: TGTGCCAGCAGCTTGGGGGGACAGGGGGTCTATGGCTACACCTTC. As protein: CASSLGGQGVYGYTF.

The chain employs TRBV30 and TRBJ1-6; 7 nucleotides line up with TRBD1. The germline CDR1 and CDR2 sequences are GTSNPN and SVGIG (reference sequence). The CDR3 contains 13 residues. V trimming: 5 bases; J trimming: 4 bases; junction bases outside the gene matches: 2. The CDR3 reads CAWGTEYNSPLHF. The DNA of the CDR3 is TGTGCCTGGGGGACAGAGTATAATTCACCCCTCCACTTT.

This clone was counted a few times. The gene calls are TRBV7-9 and TRBJ2-7; 14 nucleotides line up with TRBD2. Germline CDR1 reads SEHNR; CDR2 reads FQNEAQ (reference sequence). Unmatched junction bases numbered 5, after V lost 1 base and J lost 9 bases. The CDR3 extends over 15 amino acids. CDR3 bases: TGTGCCAGCAGCTTAGTAGGGACTAGCGGGAGTCTGCAGTACTTC. It yields the protein CASSLVGTSGSLQYF.

For this clone: One end of the junction fails to match germline, which may point to a read error. V and J are TRBV24-1 and TRBJ1-3, with a tentative D call TRBD1 (6 bases). There are 12 residues in the CDR3. CDR1 is KGHDR and CDR2 is SFDVKD in the germline V gene. CDR3 sequence reads: CATIQGGHTIYF. As DNA, the CDR3 is TGTGCCACCATACAGGGTGGACACACCATATATTTT.

This clone was observed once. CDR3 in DNA: TGTGCCAGCAGTGATTGGGACAGGGCGGTCGCTTTCTTT. Translated: CASSDWDRAVAFF. The chain links TRBV6-1 to TRBJ1-1; 9 bases are shared with TRBD1. The CDR3 runs to 13 residues. Germline V gene data show CDR1 as MNHNS and CDR2 as SASEGT. Trimming removed 3 bases from V and 11 bases from J; junction bases left unmatched: 7.

V and J are TRBV27 and TRBJ2-2; TRBD1 agrees at 7 bases. Per germline, CDR1 MNHEY and CDR2 SMNVEV (reference sequence). The CDR3 totals 15 residues. The trim removed 1 base at V and 6 bases at J, leaving 5 bases unmatched. The CDR3 loop is CASSLWVTGAGELFF. The CDR3, as DNA: TGTGCCAGCAGTTTATGGGTAACAGGGGCCGGGGAGCTGTTTTTT.

This clone has only a few counts. J is TRBJ1-3 and V is TRBV5-1; 8 bases map to TRBD1. Germline CDR1 SGHRS, CDR2 YFSETQ. The CDR3 totals 14 residues. V lost 4 bases to trimming and J lost 0 bases; unmatched junction nucleotides: 0. CDR3 DNA sequence: TGCGCCAGCAGCACAGGGGGCTCTGGAAACACCATATATTTT. This translates into CASSTGGSGNTIYF.

The chain uses TRBV5-4 and TRBJ2-2; D is undetermined. Germline V CDR1 and CDR2: SGHNT, YYREEE (reference sequence). This CDR3 is built from 14 residues. Trimming removed 1 base at V and 3 bases at J, with 7 bases between. CDR3: CASSLSTHTGELFF. The CDR3 DNA reads TGTGCCAGCAGCTTGAGCACGCACACCGGGGAGCTGTTTTTT.

CDR3 bases: TGTGCCAGCAGCCAAGGGAGGGCCGGGGAGCTGTTTTTT. This gives the protein CASSQGRAGELFF. This chain connects TRBV3-1 (or the pseudogene TRBV3-2) to TRBJ2-2, with D tentatively TRBD2 (6 bases). The length of the CDR3 is 13 residues. The V and J ends lost 1 base and 6 bases respectively, with 6 bases between them. From germline, CDR1 is LGHDT and CDR2 YNNKEL (reference sequence).

The CDR3 bases are TGTGCCAGCAGCAGCCAGGTGCTGGCAGATACGCAGTATTTT. Translation gives CASSSQVLADTQYF. The chain has TRBV7-6 and TRBJ2-3; D uncertain. This CDR3 is built from 14 residues. Trimming removed 5 bases at V and 4 bases at J, with 13 bases between. In germline, CDR1 is SGHVS, CDR2 FNYEAQ.

The chain combines TRBV19 with TRBJ2-7; a possible D gene is TRBD1 (5 bases). Germline V gene sequence: CDR1 LNHDA, CDR2 SQIVND (reference sequence). V lost 3 bases and J lost 0, with 9 bases in between. The CDR3 runs to 14 residues. The CDR3: CASSIGQGSYEQYF. As DNA, the CDR3 is TGTGCCAGTAGTATTGGGCAGGGCTCCTACGAGCAGTACTTC.

The chain has TRBV5-4 and TRBJ2-1, with D maybe TRBD2 (6 bases). Germline V CDR1 and CDR2: SGHNT, YYREEE (reference sequence). V shed 2 bases and J shed 0 bases, with 12 bases lying between them. CDR3 length: 16 residues. In DNA, the CDR3 is TGTGCCAGCAGCTTCGGGACTCCCGACTCCTACAATGAGCAGTTCTTC. Amino acid sequence: CASSFGTPDSYNEQFF.

The chain links TRBV6-5 to TRBJ1-1; D is undetermined. The CDR3 totals 15 residues. The germline CDR1 and CDR2 sequences are MNHEY and SVGAGI. The V end was cut by 0 bases, the J end by 4 bases, with 12 bases between. CDR3 protein: CASSYSDGRGTEAFF. DNA for the CDR3: TGTGCCAGCAGTTACTCGGACGGACGGGGCACTGAAGCTTTCTTT.

On this clone itself: The sample carries other DNA sequences with the same CDR3. The chain combines TRBV11-2 with TRBJ2-5; D is possibly TRBD1 (5 bases). The CDR3 sequence is 14 residues long. Germline values: CDR1 SGHAT, CDR2 FQNNGV. V was shortened by 1 base and J by 1 base, with 7 bases between the two germline ends. The CDR3 is CASSLVQGQETQYF. The CDR3 DNA is TGTGCCAGCAGCTTAGTCCAGGGCCAAGAGACCCAGTACTTC.

The chain joins TRBV5-4 to TRBJ1-6; D is uncertain. Germline CDR1 is SGHNT and CDR2 is YYREEE (reference sequence). V lost 0 bases and J lost 10, with 11 bases in between. The CDR3 has 14 residues. In DNA, the CDR3 is TGTGCCAGCAGCTTGGACACGCAGAACTCACCCCTCCACTTT. Residues: CASSLDTQNSPLHF.

CDR3 sequence: CASSVGGTVNSPLHF. The CDR3 nucleotides read TGTGCCAGCAGCGTAGGTGGGACAGTTAATTCACCCCTCCACTTT. The gene calls are TRBV9 and TRBJ1-6, with 7 bases matching TRBD1. The CDR3 length is 15 residues. Germline loops: CDR1 SGDLS, CDR2 YYNGEE. The trim removed 0 bases at V and 6 bases at J, leaving 3 bases unmatched.

This clone was detected once. This chain joins TRBV7-2 and TRBJ2-1, with 10 bases aligning to TRBD2. The CDR3 runs to 15 residues. Germline-derived CDR1 and CDR2 are SGHTA and FQGNSA. The ends lost 3 bases at V and 9 bases at J; junction bases unmatched: 8. The CDR3 loop reads CASSFTSGTQAEQFF. Written as DNA, the CDR3 is TGTGCCAGCAGCTTCACTAGCGGGACCCAAGCTGAGCAGTTCTTC.

The rearrangement uses TRBV18 and TRBJ2-1, with 11 bases fitting TRBD2. V lost 3 bases and J lost 5; bases outside the gene matches: 9. The CDR3 sequence is 17 residues long. CDR1 is KGHSH and CDR2 is LQKENI in the germline V gene. DNA for the CDR3: TGTGCCAGCTCACCGGGACAAGGACTAGCGGGTAACAATGAGCAGTTCTTC. Its translation: CASSPGQGLAGNNEQFF. Based on the CDR3 plus reference TRBV18 and TRBJ2-1, the full variable domain is NAGVMQNPRHLVRRRGQEARLRCSPMKGHSHVYWYRQLPEEGLKFMVYLQKENIIDESGMPKERFSAEFPKEGPSILRIQQVVRGDSAAYFCASSPGQGLAGNNEQFFGPGTRLTVL.

The chain couples TRBV5-6 to TRBJ1-4; TRBD1 might be the D (6 bases). V was shortened by 4 bases and J by 4 bases, with 11 bases between the two germline ends. The CDR3 sequence is 14 residues long. Looked up from germline, CDR1 is SGHDT and CDR2 is YYEEEE. The CDR3 protein is CASSGQPINEKLFF. CDR3 coding DNA: TGTGCCAGCAGCGGACAGCCAATTAATGAAAAACTGTTTTTT.